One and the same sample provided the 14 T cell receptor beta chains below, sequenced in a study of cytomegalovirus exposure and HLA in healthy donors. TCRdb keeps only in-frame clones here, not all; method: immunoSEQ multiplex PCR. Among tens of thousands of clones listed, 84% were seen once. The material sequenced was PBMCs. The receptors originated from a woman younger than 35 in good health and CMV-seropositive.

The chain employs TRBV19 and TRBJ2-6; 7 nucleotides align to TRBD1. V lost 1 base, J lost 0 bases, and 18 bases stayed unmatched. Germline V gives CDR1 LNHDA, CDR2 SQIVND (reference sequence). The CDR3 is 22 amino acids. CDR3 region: CASSIVSPRDRARISGANVLTF. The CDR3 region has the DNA TGTGCCAGTAGTATAGTCAGCCCCCGGGACAGAGCTCGGATCTCTGGGGCCAACGTCCTGACTTTC.

The CDR3 loop is CASTIAGGLREQFF. The CDR3 nucleotides read TGTGCCAGCACGATAGCGGGGGGGCTTCGTGAGCAGTTCTTC. The V call is TRBV5-4, the J call TRBJ2-1; 11 positions match TRBD2. This CDR3 is built from 14 residues. Germline CDR1 and CDR2: SGHNT and YYREEE (reference sequence). J gave up 9 bases and V 6 bases, and 8 bases lay outside the gene matches.

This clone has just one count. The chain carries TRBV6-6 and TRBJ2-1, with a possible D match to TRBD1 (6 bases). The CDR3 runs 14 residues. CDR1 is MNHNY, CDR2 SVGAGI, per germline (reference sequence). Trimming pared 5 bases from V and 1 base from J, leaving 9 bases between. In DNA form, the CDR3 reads TGTGCCAGCAGTACAGGGTCATCCTACAATGAGCAGTTCTTC. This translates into CASSTGSSYNEQFF.

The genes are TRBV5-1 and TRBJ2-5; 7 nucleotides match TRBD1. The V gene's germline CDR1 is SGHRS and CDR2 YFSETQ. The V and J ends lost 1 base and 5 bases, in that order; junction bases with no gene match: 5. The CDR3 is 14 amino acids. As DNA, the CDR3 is TGCGCCAGCAGCTTGAGAGGGGGCGCGGAGACCCAGTACTTC. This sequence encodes CASSLRGGAETQYF.

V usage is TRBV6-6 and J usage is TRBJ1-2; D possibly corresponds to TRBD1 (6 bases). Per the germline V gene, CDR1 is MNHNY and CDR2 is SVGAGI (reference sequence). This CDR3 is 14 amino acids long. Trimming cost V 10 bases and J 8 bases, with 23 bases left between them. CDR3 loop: CATRPRGSNSGYTF. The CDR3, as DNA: TGTGCCACCAGGCCGAGGGGGAGCAATTCCGGCTACACCTTC.

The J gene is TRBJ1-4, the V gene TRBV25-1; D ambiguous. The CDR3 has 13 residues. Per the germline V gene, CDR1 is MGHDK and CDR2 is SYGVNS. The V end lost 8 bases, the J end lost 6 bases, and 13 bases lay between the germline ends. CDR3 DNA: TGTGCCAGCTGGCGTGTGAGGGATGAAAAACTGTTTTTT. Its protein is CASWRVRDEKLFF.

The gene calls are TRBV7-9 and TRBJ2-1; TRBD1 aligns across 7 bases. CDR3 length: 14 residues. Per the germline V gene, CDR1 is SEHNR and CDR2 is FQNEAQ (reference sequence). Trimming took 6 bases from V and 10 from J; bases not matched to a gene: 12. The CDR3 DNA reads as TGTGCCAGCAGATCCGACAGGGAAATAGGCGAGCAGTTCTTC. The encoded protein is CASRSDREIGEQFF.

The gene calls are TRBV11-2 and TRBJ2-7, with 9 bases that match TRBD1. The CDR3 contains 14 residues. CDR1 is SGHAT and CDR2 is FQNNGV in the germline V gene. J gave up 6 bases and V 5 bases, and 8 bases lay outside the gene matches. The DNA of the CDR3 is TGTGCCAGCAGCGTGGACAGGGGTGGAGGCGAGCAGTACTTC. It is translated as CASSVDRGGGEQYF.

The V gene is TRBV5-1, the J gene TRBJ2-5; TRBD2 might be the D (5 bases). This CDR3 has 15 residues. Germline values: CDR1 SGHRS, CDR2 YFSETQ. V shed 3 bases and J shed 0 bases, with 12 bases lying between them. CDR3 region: CASSSVTGYQETQYF. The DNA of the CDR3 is TGCGCCAGCAGCTCAGTCACGGGGTACCAAGAGACCCAGTACTTC.

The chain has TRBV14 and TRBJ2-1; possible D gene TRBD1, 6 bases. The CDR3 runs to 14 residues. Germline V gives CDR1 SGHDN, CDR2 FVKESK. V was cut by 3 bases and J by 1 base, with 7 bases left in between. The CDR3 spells CASSQGASYNEQFF. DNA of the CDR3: TGTGCCAGCAGCCAGGGGGCTTCCTACAATGAGCAGTTCTTC.

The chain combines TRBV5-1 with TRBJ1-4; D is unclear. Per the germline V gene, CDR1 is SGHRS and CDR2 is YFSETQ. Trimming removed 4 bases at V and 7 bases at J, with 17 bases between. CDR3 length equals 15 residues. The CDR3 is CASSPSSGSGEKLFF. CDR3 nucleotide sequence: TGCGCCAGCAGCCCATCGTCGGGGTCCGGTGAAAAACTGTTTTTT.

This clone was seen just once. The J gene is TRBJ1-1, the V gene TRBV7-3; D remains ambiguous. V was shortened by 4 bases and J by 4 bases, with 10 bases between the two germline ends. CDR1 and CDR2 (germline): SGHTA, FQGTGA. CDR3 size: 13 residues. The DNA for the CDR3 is TGTGCCAGCAGCTACGGAGGTGGCACTGAAGCTTTCTTT. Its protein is CASSYGGGTEAFF.

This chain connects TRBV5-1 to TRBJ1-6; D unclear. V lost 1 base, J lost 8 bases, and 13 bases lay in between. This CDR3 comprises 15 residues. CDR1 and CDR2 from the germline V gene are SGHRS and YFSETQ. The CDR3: CASSLSIRSDSPLHF. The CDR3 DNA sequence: TGCGCCAGCAGCTTGAGTATCCGGTCGGATTCACCCCTCCACTTT.

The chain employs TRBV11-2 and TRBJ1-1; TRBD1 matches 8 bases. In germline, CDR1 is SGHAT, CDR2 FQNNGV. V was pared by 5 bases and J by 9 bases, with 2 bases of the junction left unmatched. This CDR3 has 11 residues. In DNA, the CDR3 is TGTGCCAGCAGCCTCAGGGGGCAAGCTTTCTTT. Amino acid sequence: CASSLRGQAFF. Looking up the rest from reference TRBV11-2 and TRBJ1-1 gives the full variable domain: EAGVAQSPRYKIIEKRQSVAFWCNPISGHATLYWYQQILGQGPKLLIQFQNNGVVDDSQLPKDRFSAERLKGVDSTLKIQPAKLEDSAVYLCASSLRGQAFFGQGTRLTVV.